This T cell receptor (beta chain) was captured in a study of beta chain features in type 1 diabetes. The study reverse transcribed the entire isolated RNA, so it sequenced expressed TCRB transcripts. The table came from immunoSEQ multiplex PCR; TCRdb's copy has only in-frame clones and leaves some out. The table records 500,000 to 700,000 clones, roughly a sixth of them present only once. There are 16 residues in the CDR3. The germline V gene has CDR1 GTSNPN and CDR2 SVGIG (reference sequence). V lost 5 bases to trimming and J lost 1 base; unmatched junction nucleotides: 12. The chain has TRBV30 and TRBJ1-1; TRBD1 matches 8 bases. The source is a man in his late teens or twenties in good health. Sequenced material: naive CD4+ T cells from blood. This CDR3 is CAWDLWTGRGNTEAFF. The DNA of the CDR3 is TGTGCCTGGGACCTTTGGACAGGGCGGGGGAACACTGAAGCTTTCTTT.